This record covers a single TCR beta chain. This specimen belongs to a study of T cell changes during pregnancy in multiple sclerosis. TCRdb's copy holds only in-frame clones and misses some; the assay was immunoSEQ multiplex PCR. Of 90,000 to 95,000 clones in the sample, 85% to 95% were seen once. The CDR3 contains 14 residues. V lost 5 bases to trimming and J lost 6 bases; unmatched junction nucleotides: 10. Per germline, CDR1 SGHTA and CDR2 FQGTGA. The sample was peripheral blood, taken in the first trimester of pregnancy. This clonotype was sampled from a female donor with multiple sclerosis, enrolled in a pregnancy study. J is TRBJ2-7 and V is TRBV7-3; 7 nucleotides match TRBD1. The CDR3 DNA follows: TGTGCCAGCAGCCTTACAACAGGGGTCGGCGAGCAGTACTTC. Protein: CASSLTTGVGEQYF.